These T cell receptor beta chains were read from a single sample in a study of T cell responses to AZD1222 COVID-19 vaccine. Generated by immunoSEQ multiplex PCR, the TCRdb table keeps only in-frame clones and is missing some. The data contain 200,000 or so clones, around 90% of them seen just once; the ten biggest clones take up roughly 6%. The sequenced sample was peripheral blood, obtained on day 0 of AZD1222 vaccination. These receptors were taken from an adult in good health. Each CDR3 is given with its conserved first and last residue. A D gene is named only where the DNA matches it firmly. The size field is filled for only some rows; it gives once, few, many or a size class.

j_call: TRBJ1-1
v_call: TRBV28
d_call: -
clone_size: -
cdr3_aa: CASSFWGRVAEAFF
cdr3_nt: TGTGCCAGCAGTTTTTGGGGCAGGGTAGCCGAAGCTTTCTTT

j_call: TRBJ2-1
v_call: TRBV2
d_call: TRBD2
clone_size: few
cdr3_aa: CASASGDYNEQFF
cdr3_nt: TGTGCCAGCGCTAGCGGGGACTACAATGAGCAGTTCTTC

j_call: TRBJ1-1
v_call: TRBV6-2/TRBV6-3
d_call: -
clone_size: -
cdr3_aa: CASSVGQPTEAFF
cdr3_nt: TGTGCCAGCAGTGTCGGACAGCCCACTGAAGCTTTCTTT

j_call: TRBJ2-7
v_call: TRBV5-6
d_call: -
clone_size: -
cdr3_aa: CASSLTGTGYEQYF
cdr3_nt: TGTGCCAGCAGCTTGACAGGAACCGGGTACGAGCAGTACTTC

j_call: TRBJ2-3
v_call: TRBV5-4
d_call: -
clone_size: -
cdr3_aa: CASSGQITDTQYF
cdr3_nt: TGTGCCAGCAGCGGACAGATCACAGATACGCAGTATTTT

j_call: TRBJ2-2
v_call: TRBV2
d_call: -
clone_size: -
cdr3_aa: CASRRELDTGELFF
cdr3_nt: TGTGCCAGCAGGAGAGAACTGGACACCGGGGAGCTGTTTTTT

j_call: TRBJ2-2
v_call: TRBV19
d_call: -
clone_size: -
cdr3_aa: CASSIDPRDYTGELFF
cdr3_nt: TGTGCCAGTAGTATAGACCCCAGGGACTACACCGGGGAGCTGTTTTTT

j_call: TRBJ1-5
v_call: TRBV30
d_call: -
clone_size: -
cdr3_aa: CAWSIGNVNQPQHF
cdr3_nt: TGTGCCTGGAGTATTGGAAATGTTAATCAGCCCCAGCATTTT

j_call: TRBJ2-2
v_call: TRBV11-1
d_call: TRBD1
clone_size: -
cdr3_aa: CASSIRQGDTGELFF
cdr3_nt: TGTGCCAGCAGCATCAGACAGGGCGACACCGGGGAGCTGTTTTTT

j_call: TRBJ2-1
v_call: TRBV5-4
d_call: -
clone_size: once
cdr3_aa: CASSLVQTRDEQFF
cdr3_nt: TGTGCCAGCAGCTTGGTCCAGACGAGGGATGAGCAGTTCTTC

j_call: TRBJ2-1
v_call: TRBV28
d_call: -
clone_size: -
cdr3_aa: CASSLPGQGRNEQFF
cdr3_nt: TGTGCCAGCAGTTTGCCAGGGCAGGGGAGGAATGAGCAGTTCTTC

j_call: TRBJ1-3
v_call: TRBV7-2
d_call: -
clone_size: -
cdr3_aa: CASSLRGSGSGNTIYF
cdr3_nt: TGTGCCAGCAGCCTTAGAGGCAGCGGCTCTGGAAACACCATATATTTT

j_call: TRBJ2-7
v_call: TRBV27
d_call: TRBD2
clone_size: -
cdr3_aa: CASSFKRLAGVHSYEQYF
cdr3_nt: TGTGCCAGCAGTTTCAAAAGACTAGCGGGAGTCCACTCCTACGAGCAGTACTTC

j_call: TRBJ1-2
v_call: TRBV5-1
d_call: -
clone_size: -
cdr3_aa: CASRSGSRGYTF
cdr3_nt: TGCGCCAGCAGAAGCGGATCGCGTGGCTACACCTTC

j_call: TRBJ1-6
v_call: TRBV5-4
d_call: TRBD1
clone_size: -
cdr3_aa: CASSSPDRGEVAPLHF
cdr3_nt: TGTGCCAGCAGCTCCCCGGACAGGGGAGAGGTTGCGCCCCTCCACTTT

j_call: TRBJ1-3
v_call: TRBV28
d_call: -
clone_size: -
cdr3_aa: CASILDSGSGNTIYF
cdr3_nt: TGTGCCAGCATCTTGGACAGCGGATCTGGAAACACCATATATTTT

j_call: TRBJ1-2
v_call: TRBV29-1
d_call: -
clone_size: -
cdr3_aa: CSVAGRRSNYGYTF
cdr3_nt: TGCAGCGTTGCTGGACGAAGATCTAACTATGGCTACACCTTC

j_call: TRBJ2-7
v_call: TRBV6-5
d_call: TRBD1
clone_size: -
cdr3_aa: CASSYSMVGGLYEQYF
cdr3_nt: TGTGCCAGCAGTTACTCGATGGTAGGGGGCCTCTACGAGCAGTACTTC

j_call: TRBJ2-1
v_call: TRBV11-2
d_call: -
clone_size: -
cdr3_aa: CASSLGGGMGYNEQFF
cdr3_nt: TGTGCCAGCAGCTTAGGAGGGGGGATGGGTTACAATGAGCAGTTCTTC

j_call: TRBJ2-1
v_call: TRBV28
d_call: TRBD2
clone_size: -
cdr3_aa: CASTLGTSGSNEQFF
cdr3_nt: TGTGCCAGCACACTAGGGACTAGCGGGAGCAATGAGCAGTTCTTC

j_call: TRBJ1-4
v_call: TRBV5-3
d_call: -
clone_size: -
cdr3_aa: CPGREKRLMKNCFF
cdr3_nt: -

j_call: TRBJ1-1
v_call: TRBV5-6
d_call: TRBD1
clone_size: -
cdr3_aa: CATETGGAGHAFF
cdr3_nt: TGTGCCACTGAGACAGGGGGCGCCGGGCATGCTTTCTTT

j_call: TRBJ2-7
v_call: TRBV10-3
d_call: -
clone_size: -
cdr3_aa: CAISESRGIGSYEQYF
cdr3_nt: TGTGCCATCAGTGAGTCGAGAGGGATCGGCTCCTACGAGCAGTACTTC

j_call: TRBJ2-3
v_call: TRBV5-4
d_call: -
clone_size: -
cdr3_aa: CASSPDRPDPTDTQYF
cdr3_nt: TGTGCCAGCAGCCCTGACCGACCGGATCCCACAGATACGCAGTATTTT